This T cell receptor beta chain came from a study of cytomegalovirus exposure and HLA in healthy donors. Per germline, CDR1 LNHDA and CDR2 SQIVND (reference sequence). V lost 3 bases, J lost 1 base, and 15 bases lay in between. The CDR3 extends over 16 amino acids. The primer mix had 60 Vbeta and 13 Jbeta primers. Some clones are missing from TCRdb's copy, which holds only in-frame ones; the method was immunoSEQ multiplex PCR. In total, the table holds about 140,000 clones. The chain is built from TRBV19 and TRBJ2-5; a weak D match, TRBD1 (5 bases). Material for sequencing was PBMCs. This TCR was recovered from a woman younger than 35 in good health and CMV-seronegative. CDR3 coding DNA: TGTGCCAGTAGTATTGGGGCTCTAGGCCCCCAAGAGACCCAGTACTTC. Its translation: CASSIGALGPQETQYF.